This T cell receptor (beta chain) was obtained from a study of blood T cell repertoires in COVID-19. On the study more broadly: Sites across the United States, Italy and Spain contributed samples from acute and convalescent COVID-19.

This CDR3 is 15 amino acids long. Germline V gene data show CDR1 as SGHTA and CDR2 as FQGNSA. V dropped 7 bases and J dropped 1 base, with 13 bases sitting between them. How the authors handled the data: From reference gene primer amplification, estimates of nucleated cell counts were derived. Clones were read by immunoSEQ multiplex PCR, and TCRdb kept only the in-frame ones, dropping some. V and J calls plus clone size are reproduced from that table; the DNA served to infer D and trimming. The sample has 300,000 or so clones; around 82% are singletons. V usage is TRBV7-2 and J usage is TRBJ2-2; D may be TRBD1 (5 bases). The source material was peripheral blood. This TCR derives from a woman in her forties or fifties with acute or convalescent COVID-19. CDR3 residues: CASTMGQGNTGELFF. CDR3 coding DNA: TGTGCCAGCACCATGGGGCAGGGGAACACCGGGGAGCTGTTTTTT.